The 9 T cell receptor beta chains listed next were all sequenced from one sample in a study of cytomegalovirus exposure and HLA in healthy donors. Amplification used 60 Vbeta primers and 13 Jbeta primers. Repertoires were generated with immunoSEQ multiplex PCR, while TCRdb's copy carries only in-frame clones and drops some. The sample includes tens of thousands of clones, around three quarters of them seen just once. Sequenced: PBMCs. These receptor sequences come from a man over 45 in good health and CMV-seronegative.

A remark on this clone: The junction shows a germline mismatch at one end, possibly a read error. This rearrangement joins TRBV7-7 to TRBJ2-2; D gene ambiguous. This CDR3 has 13 residues. Germline values: CDR1 SSHAT, CDR2 FNYEAQ (reference sequence). The CDR3 DNA reads as TGTGCTAGCAGCTTAGACAATACGCAGGAGCTGTTTTTT. Its protein is CASSLDNTQELFF.

The CDR3 DNA sequence: TGTGCCAGCAGTTTTCAGATGGTCGGGACAGCCTTCAATCAGCCCCAGCATTTT. Protein: CASSFQMVGTAFNQPQHF. The chain couples TRBV27 to TRBJ1-5, with 7 positions matching TRBD1. The CDR3 spans 18 residues. Trimming removed 3 bases from V and 3 bases from J; junction bases left unmatched: 14. Germline CDR1 and CDR2: MNHEY and SMNVEV (reference sequence).

This chain joins TRBV11-2 and TRBJ1-1, with D possibly matching TRBD1 (6 bases). Germline values: CDR1 SGHAT, CDR2 FQNNGV. CDR3 size: 17 residues. V dropped 7 bases and J dropped 1 base, with 22 bases sitting between them. CDR3: CASTPGGAARGNTEAFF. CDR3 coding DNA: TGTGCCAGCACCCCCGGGGGGGCGGCCCGAGGGAACACTGAAGCTTTCTTT.

The rearrangement links TRBV5-1 to TRBJ2-7; D is undetermined. Germline V gene data show CDR1 as SGHRS and CDR2 as YFSETQ. This CDR3 region has 12 residues. The ends were cut back, 4 bases at V and 3 bases at J, with 8 bases in the middle. Here the CDR3 DNA reads TGCGCCAGCAGCGCAAACTACTACGAGCAGTACTTC. Amino acid sequence: CASSANYYEQYF.

The chain links TRBV4-3 to TRBJ2-1, with D perhaps TRBD2 (6 bases). Trimming took off 0 bases at V and 6 bases at J, with 12 bases between the two ends. CDR1 is LGHNA and CDR2 is YSLEER in the germline V gene. The CDR3 is 15 amino acids. The DNA for the CDR3 is TGCGCCAGCAGCCAAGAGTTTAGACTAGTCAATGAGCAGTTCTTC. Residues: CASSQEFRLVNEQFF.

The chain carries TRBV30 and TRBJ2-7; D is unresolved. This CDR3 spans 14 amino acids. The germline V gene has CDR1 GTSNPN and CDR2 SVGIG (reference sequence). V lost 1 base to trimming and J lost 4 bases, with 14 bases between them. Here the CDR3 DNA reads TGTGCCTGGAGTGCGTCCCCCCAGAGGTACGAGCAGTACTTC. This sequence encodes CAWSASPQRYEQYF. The complete variable domain, with remaining parts taken from reference TRBV30 and TRBJ2-7, reads SQTIHQWPATLVQPVGSPLSLECTVEGTSNPNLYWYRQAAGRGLQLLFYSVGIGQISSEVPQNLSASRPQDRQFILSSKKLLLSDSGFYLCAWSASPQRYEQYFGPGTRLTVT.

The chain couples TRBV6-1 to TRBJ1-1; TRBD1 is a possible D gene (6 bases). The CDR3 totals 13 residues. Germline values: CDR1 MNHNS, CDR2 SASEGT. The V and J ends lost 6 bases and 11 bases respectively, with 19 bases between them. This CDR3 reads CASSGTTERQAFF. CDR3 nucleotides: TGTGCCAGCAGCGGGACAACGGAAAGGCAGGCTTTCTTT.

This clone was counted a few times. The chain joins TRBV5-1 to TRBJ1-2, with D maybe TRBD1 (6 bases). This CDR3 comprises 12 residues. Per germline, CDR1 SGHRS and CDR2 YFSETQ. Trimming removed 4 bases at V and 10 bases at J, with 14 bases between. The CDR3 DNA is TGCGCCAGCAGCACCGGGACACCCCTCTACACCTTC. Its protein product is CASSTGTPLYTF.

This chain uses TRBV11-2 with TRBJ1-1, with 10 nucleotides matching TRBD1. CDR3 length: 15 amino acids. V gave up 4 bases and J gave up 1 base; unmatched junction bases: 3. Germline CDR1 is SGHAT and CDR2 is FQNNGV. The CDR3 nucleotides are TGTGCCAGCAGCTCCCGGACAGGGGGGAACACTGAAGCTTTCTTT. Amino acids: CASSSRTGGNTEAFF.